The TCR beta chain under discussion was sequenced for a study of technical replicates of blood from a few donors. TCRdb's table, derived via immunoSEQ multiplex PCR, lists solely in-frame clones and lacks some. The sample carries around 80,000 clones, about 94% recorded once. CDR1 and CDR2 from the germline V gene are DFQATT and SNEGSKA (reference sequence). The CDR3 has 10 residues. The V and J ends lost 5 bases and 15 bases, in that order; junction bases with no gene match: 4. The clonotype comes from a human donor in good health. The sample comprised T cells isolated from PBMCs. V usage is TRBV20-1 and J usage is TRBJ2-1, with TRBD2 identical over 10 bases. Here the CDR3 reads CSADPSGRFF. CDR3 nucleotides: TGCAGTGCTGACCCTAGCGGGAGGTTCTTC.